This T cell receptor (beta chain) emerged from a study of cytomegalovirus exposure and HLA in healthy donors. Per germline, CDR1 MNHNY and CDR2 SVGAGI (reference sequence). The CDR3 runs to 15 residues. Trimming removed 5 bases from V and 0 bases from J, with 12 bases in between. A remark on this clone: Its specificity is unknown.

Primers: 60 Vbeta forward and 13 Jbeta reverse. In the original workflow: An analysis performed later counted 70 million to 90 million unique TCR beta chains (approximately 12 million of them shared). The protocol was immunoSEQ multiplex PCR, while the TCRdb copy is restricted to in-frame clones and leaves out a portion. From that table come the V and J calls and clone size; the DNA was used to work out D and trimming. The sample lists approximately 170,000 clones, 77% occurring once. Whole-study results and caveats: Near-uniform donor sequencing depth was presumed by presence/absence analyses.

This chain uses TRBV6-6 with TRBJ2-3; a weak D match, TRBD2 (6 bases). Sequences were obtained from PBMCs. The TCR comes from a female donor in good health and CMV-seronegative. The CDR3 bases are TGTGCCAGCAGTCCCCTAGCGACTAGCACAGATACGCAGTATTTT. Translated, it gives CASSPLATSTDTQYF.